One T cell receptor (beta chain) is described in this entry. The antigen is unknown. The sample belongs to a study of shared clonotypes between healthy human individuals. Findings and limits, study-wide: Sharing across a few donors was seen in 5% to 5.5% of naive CD4 clonotypes.

Assay runs were performed at deep level. The method was immunoSEQ multiplex PCR; TCRdb's version includes in-frame clones alone and lacks a portion of them. Among 2 million to 2.5 million clones, over 85% were seen once, and the ten largest hold approximately 0.35%. Trimming removed 4 bases at V and 0 bases at J, with 19 bases between. The CDR3 spans 17 residues. Germline CDR1 SGHRS, CDR2 YFSETQ. Into CD45RA+ naive and CD45RA-negative memory subsets, the CD4+ cells were split. Sequencing used naive CD4+ T cells from PBMCs. The subset was: CD45RA+ positively selected. This clonotype was obtained from a man aged 18 to 29 in good health. Some clones in this sample may be carry-over from other donors' samples. The rearrangement joins TRBV5-1 to TRBJ1-1; possibly TRBD1 for D (6 bases). The CDR3 protein is CASSKRQAQIMNTEAFF. The CDR3 nucleotides are TGCGCCAGCAGCAAAAGACAGGCCCAAATCATGAACACTGAAGCTTTCTTT.